These 26 T cell receptor beta chains were sequenced from one sample in a study of T cell responses to AZD1222 COVID-19 vaccine. The protocol was immunoSEQ multiplex PCR, while the TCRdb copy is restricted to in-frame clones and leaves out a portion. The table records some 100,000 clones, approximately 91% of them present only once. The sample here was peripheral blood, taken on day 0 of AZD1222 vaccination. Receptors originate from an adult in good health.

The chain has TRBV2 and TRBJ1-5; a weak D match, TRBD1 (5 bases). V was trimmed by 5 bases and J by 6 bases, leaving 17 bases between them. Germline CDR1 reads SNHLY; CDR2 reads FYNNEI. This CDR3 comprises 15 residues. CDR3 in amino acids: CASSTDTTSGQPQHF. In nucleotides, the CDR3 is TGTGCCAGCAGTACGGACACAACGAGCGGTCAGCCCCAGCATTTT. The full variable domain, completed using reference TRBV2 and TRBJ1-5, is EPEVTQTPSHQVTQMGQEVILRCVPISNHLYFYWYRQILGQKVEFLVSFYNNEISEKSEIFDDQFSVERPDGSNFTLKIRSTKLEDSAMYFCASSTDTTSGQPQHFGDGTRLSIL.

J is TRBJ1-6 and V is TRBV5-4; no reliable D call. The CDR3 covers 13 residues. Trimming cost V 4 bases and J 6 bases, with 8 bases left between them. CDR1 is SGHNT and CDR2 is YYREEE in the germline V gene (reference sequence). The CDR3 reads CASSRDLNSPLHF. The CDR3 DNA sequence: TGTGCCAGCAGCCGAGACCTTAATTCACCCCTCCACTTT.

The chain is built from TRBV4-2 and TRBJ1-2; 7 bases are shared with TRBD1. Germline CDR1 and CDR2: LGHNA and YNFKEQ. Losses at the gene ends were 0 bases for V and 7 bases for J; bases not matched to a gene: 8. This CDR3 region has 15 residues. The CDR3 bases are TGTGCCAGCAGCCAAGAAGTAAGGACAGGCGGTGGCTACACCTTC. It encodes CASSQEVRTGGGYTF.

This rearrangement joins TRBV7-6 to TRBJ2-3; maybe TRBD2 (6 bases). CDR1 and CDR2 (germline): SGHVS, FNYEAQ. The V end lost 3 bases, the J end lost 3 bases, and 13 bases lay between the germline ends. This CDR3 has 15 amino acids. The CDR3 DNA follows: TGTGCCAGCAGCTTCGGGGGAGGTATGACAGATACGCAGTATTTT. Translating it yields CASSFGGGMTDTQYF.

V usage is TRBV6-4 and J usage is TRBJ1-5; TRBD1 matches 7 bases. This CDR3 has 13 amino acids. CDR1 is MRHNA, CDR2 SNTAGT, per germline. Unmatched junction bases numbered 6, after V lost 5 bases and J lost 8 bases. The CDR3 DNA follows: TGTGCCAGCAGTAGGGACAGAGGAGAGCCCCAGCATTTT. It is translated as CASSRDRGEPQHF.

The chain joins TRBV19 to TRBJ1-4; 7 bases are a match to TRBD1. Germline V lookup: CDR1 LNHDA, CDR2 SQIVND (reference sequence). This CDR3 is 16 amino acids long. J was trimmed by 0 bases and V by 6 bases; bases with no gene match: 7. CDR3 protein: CASRFDRAATNEKLFF. Written as DNA, the CDR3 is TGTGCCAGTAGATTTGACAGGGCCGCAACTAATGAAAAACTGTTTTTT.

J is TRBJ1-2 and V is TRBV20-1; TRBD1 might be the D (6 bases). The germline V gene encodes CDR1 DFQATT and CDR2 SNEGSKA (reference sequence). With 3 bases removed from V and 8 bases from J, the gap between germline ends came to 13 bases. The CDR3 contains 12 residues. In DNA, the CDR3 is TGCAGTGCTAGTAATACAGGGAGGGGCTACACCTTC. This sequence encodes CSASNTGRGYTF.

Only one count was recorded for this clone. This sequence joins TRBV28 and TRBJ1-3, with unresolved D. The CDR3 totals 16 residues. Germline CDR1 and CDR2: MDHEN and SYDVKM. V lost 7 bases, J lost 3 bases, and 19 bases lay in between. The CDR3 DNA is TGTGCCAGCATCCCAGTCCCGTTGAAAGATGGAAACACCATATATTTT. It encodes CASIPVPLKDGNTIYF. Full variable domain (outside the CDR3, taken from reference TRBV28 and TRBJ1-3): DVKVTQSSRYLVKRTGEKVFLECVQDMDHENMFWYRQDPGLGLRLIYFSYDVKMKEKGDIPEGYSVSREKKERFSLILESASTNQTSMYLCASIPVPLKDGNTIYFGEGSWLTVV.

The chain links TRBV5-1 to TRBJ1-4; 8 nucleotides agree with TRBD1. CDR1 and CDR2 (germline): SGHRS, YFSETQ. There are 15 residues in the CDR3. Unmatched junction bases numbered 10, after V lost 4 bases and J lost 8 bases. CDR3 coding DNA: TGCGCCAGCAGCGATCCGACAGGGGAGAACGAAAAACTGTTTTTT. This sequence encodes CASSDPTGENEKLFF.

The V and J genes are TRBV27 and TRBJ2-1; D ambiguous. V was clipped by 4 bases and J by 7 bases, with 11 bases between them. Germline V gene lookup returns CDR1 MNHEY and CDR2 SMNVEV (reference sequence). The CDR3 loop spans 13 amino acids. Written as DNA, the CDR3 is TGTGCCAGCAGTTCCTCTAACGGGAATGAGCAGTTCTTC. Translation gives CASSSSNGNEQFF.

J is TRBJ2-3 and V is TRBV5-1, with no clear D. V was clipped by 0 bases and J by 2 bases, with 7 bases between them. This CDR3 is 14 amino acids long. Germline CDR1 SGHRS, CDR2 YFSETQ. The CDR3 nucleotides are TGCGCCAGCAGCTTGGGATCCTTCACAGATACGCAGTATTTT. This gives the protein CASSLGSFTDTQYF.

DNA for the CDR3: TGTGCCAGCAGTTTAGTGGGCGGGAGAGGCTACAATGAGCAGTTCTTC. It is translated as CASSLVGGRGYNEQFF. The chain recombines TRBV27 with TRBJ2-1, with 7 bases lining up with TRBD2. V trimming: 2 bases; J trimming: 3 bases; junction bases outside the gene matches: 7. The length of the CDR3 is 16 residues. Per germline, CDR1 MNHEY and CDR2 SMNVEV (reference sequence).

V usage is TRBV9 and J usage is TRBJ2-1, with 11 bases fitting TRBD2. The ends lost 4 bases at V and 0 bases at J; junction bases unmatched: 15. Germline V gives CDR1 SGDLS, CDR2 YYNGEE. The CDR3 sequence is 20 residues long. CDR3 in amino acids: CASSPRLAGTGRDSYNEQFF. Written as DNA, the CDR3 is TGTGCCAGCAGCCCCCGACTAGCGGGGACCGGACGTGACTCCTACAATGAGCAGTTCTTC.

The V call is TRBV28, the J call TRBJ1-1; the D is unclear. V was pared by 3 bases and J by 5 bases, with 7 bases between. Germline V gene sequence: CDR1 MDHEN, CDR2 SYDVKM. This CDR3 is 12 amino acids long. The CDR3: CASSFVPTEAFF. The CDR3 nucleotides are TGTGCCAGCAGTTTCGTCCCGACTGAAGCTTTCTTT.

This clone was counted a single time. CDR3 sequence reads: CASSVTDTYEQYF. CDR3 nucleotide sequence: TGTGCCAGCAGCGTAACTGACACTTACGAGCAGTACTTC. V usage is TRBV9 and J usage is TRBJ2-7, with no clear D. Per the germline V gene, CDR1 is SGDLS and CDR2 is YYNGEE. V lost 1 base and J lost 4, with 9 bases in between. CDR3 length: 13 amino acids. The variable domain in full, completed from reference TRBV9 and TRBJ2-7, reads DSGVTQTPKHLITATGQRVTLRCSPRSGDLSVYWYQQSLDQGLQFLIQYYNGEERAKGNILERFSAQQFPDLHSELNLSSLELGDSALYFCASSVTDTYEQYFGPGTRLTVT.

The chain's CDR3 is CASSSQGARAEAFF. The CDR3, as DNA: TGTGCCAGTAGTAGCCAGGGGGCGCGGGCTGAAGCTTTCTTT. The chain links TRBV19 to TRBJ1-1; 8 nucleotides line up with TRBD1. The J segment lost 6 bases and the V segment lost 4 bases, leaving 7 bases of the junction unmatched. From germline, CDR1 is LNHDA and CDR2 SQIVND (reference sequence). The CDR3 length is 14 residues.

The chain has TRBV5-6 and TRBJ1-2; TRBD1 agrees at 7 bases. Germline CDR1 and CDR2: SGHDT and YYEEEE. Trimming took 4 bases from V and 8 from J; bases not matched to a gene: 5. This CDR3 has 12 residues. This chain's CDR3 is CASSATGRGYTF. For the CDR3, the DNA is TGTGCCAGCAGCGCGACAGGGAGGGGCTACACCTTC.

CDR3 bases: TGTGCCAGTAGTCTTGGGGGCCTTAGCAATCAGCCCCAGCATTTT. It codes for CASSLGGLSNQPQHF. The chain employs TRBV19 and TRBJ1-5; perhaps TRBD1 as D (6 bases). V was clipped by 5 bases and J by 0 bases, with 11 bases between them. This CDR3 region has 15 residues. In germline, CDR1 is LNHDA, CDR2 SQIVND (reference sequence).

This chain joins TRBV4-1 and TRBJ1-1, with 10 bases lining up with TRBD1. The CDR3 totals 19 residues. Per the germline V gene, CDR1 is MGHRA and CDR2 is YSYEKL. J lost 6 bases, V lost 2 bases, and 18 bases had no gene match. This CDR3 reads CASSQLIPGQGHGSPEAFF. The CDR3, as DNA: TGCGCCAGCAGCCAATTAATTCCGGGACAGGGGCACGGATCCCCTGAAGCTTTCTTT.

The rearrangement links TRBV6-5 to TRBJ2-3, with D unclear. Germline CDR1 MNHEY, CDR2 SVGAGI. V gave up 8 bases and J gave up 0 bases, with 15 bases separating them. This CDR3 comprises 15 residues. CDR3 sequence reads: CASPDTVTSTDTQYF. DNA for the CDR3: TGTGCCAGCCCTGACACGGTAACTAGCACAGATACGCAGTATTTT.

This clone appeared once. This chain uses TRBV6-1 with TRBJ2-2, with 7 nucleotides matching TRBD1. Germline trimming cut 2 bases from V and 7 bases from J; bases unmatched to any gene: 10. Germline V gene sequence: CDR1 MNHNS, CDR2 SASEGT. The CDR3 length is 16 residues. The CDR3 DNA reads TGTGCCAGCAGTGAACATGGGACAGTCTCCGGCGGGGAGCTGTTTTTT. The encoded protein is CASSEHGTVSGGELFF.

The rearrangement links TRBV12-1 to TRBJ2-7; the table's D call, TRBD2, was not checked against the DNA. TRBV12-1 is a pseudogene locus. The CDR3 sequence is 14 residues long. CDR3 nucleotide sequence: TGTGCCAGCAGCTTTGTGCGGGCCTCCTACGAGCAGTACTTC. Protein: CASSFVRASYEQYF.

The chain is built from TRBV19 and TRBJ1-1, with D perhaps TRBD1 (5 bases). The CDR3 length is 18 residues. From germline, CDR1 is LNHDA and CDR2 SQIVND (reference sequence). V was trimmed by 2 bases and J by 3 bases, leaving 22 bases between them. The CDR3 sequence: CASSIILVGAGSDTEAFF. DNA for the CDR3: TGTGCCAGTAGTATAATCTTGGTCGGGGCAGGGAGTGACACTGAAGCTTTCTTT.

The V call is TRBV4-1, the J call TRBJ1-6, with 8 nucleotides matching TRBD1. This CDR3 has 15 residues. V gave up 1 base and J gave up 4 bases; unmatched junction bases: 0. The germline gives CDR1 MGHRA, CDR2 YSYEKL. The CDR3 DNA sequence: TGCGCCAGCAGCCAAGGACAGGGGTATAATTCACCCCTCCACTTT. Protein: CASSQGQGYNSPLHF.

The gene calls are TRBV10-1 and TRBJ2-1; D is unclear. V was trimmed by 3 bases and J by 0 bases, leaving 9 bases between them. This CDR3 is 15 amino acids long. Germline CDR1 is WNHNN and CDR2 is SYGVQD (reference sequence). The CDR3: CASSESPHSYNEQFF. CDR3 in DNA: TGCGCCAGCAGTGAATCGCCCCACTCCTACAATGAGCAGTTCTTC.

The V gene is TRBV6-5, the J gene TRBJ1-1, with D possibly matching TRBD1 (6 bases). Trimming cost V 0 bases and J 6 bases, with 11 bases left between them. The CDR3 is made up of 14 amino acids. The germline V gene has CDR1 MNHEY and CDR2 SVGAGI. CDR3 loop: CASSYSSGAAEAFF. Written as DNA, the CDR3 is TGTGCCAGCAGTTACTCGTCAGGGGCCGCTGAAGCTTTCTTT.